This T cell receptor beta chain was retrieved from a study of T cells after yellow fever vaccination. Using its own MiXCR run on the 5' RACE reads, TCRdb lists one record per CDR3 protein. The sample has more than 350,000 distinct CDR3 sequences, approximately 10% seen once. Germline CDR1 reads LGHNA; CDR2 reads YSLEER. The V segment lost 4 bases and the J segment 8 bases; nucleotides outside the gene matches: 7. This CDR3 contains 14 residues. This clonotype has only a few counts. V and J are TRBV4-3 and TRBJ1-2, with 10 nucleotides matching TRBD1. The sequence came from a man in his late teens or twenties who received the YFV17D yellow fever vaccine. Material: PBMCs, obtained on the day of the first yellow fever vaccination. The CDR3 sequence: CASSRRTGGDGYTF. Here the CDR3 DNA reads TGCGCCAGCAGCCGGCGGACAGGGGGGGACGGCTACACCTTC.